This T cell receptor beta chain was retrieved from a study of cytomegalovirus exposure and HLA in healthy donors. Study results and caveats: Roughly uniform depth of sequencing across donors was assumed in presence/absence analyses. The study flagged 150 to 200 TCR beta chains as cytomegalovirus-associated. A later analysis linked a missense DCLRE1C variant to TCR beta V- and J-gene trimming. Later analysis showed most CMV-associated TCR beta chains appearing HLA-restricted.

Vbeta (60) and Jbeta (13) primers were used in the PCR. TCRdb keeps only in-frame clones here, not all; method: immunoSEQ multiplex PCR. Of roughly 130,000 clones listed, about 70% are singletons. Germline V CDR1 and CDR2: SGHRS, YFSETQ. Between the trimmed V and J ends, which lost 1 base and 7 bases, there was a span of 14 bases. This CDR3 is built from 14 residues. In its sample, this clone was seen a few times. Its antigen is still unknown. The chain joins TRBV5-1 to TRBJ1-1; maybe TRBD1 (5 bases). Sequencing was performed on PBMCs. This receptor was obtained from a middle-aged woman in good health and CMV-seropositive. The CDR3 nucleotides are TGCGCCAGCAGCTTGAACCAACCAGGGCTTGAAGCTTTCTTT. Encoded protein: CASSLNQPGLEAFF.